These 7 T cell receptor beta chains were all obtained from the same sample, sequenced in a study of blood T cell repertoires in COVID-19. Profiled with immunoSEQ multiplex PCR; TCRdb holds only in-frame clones, not every one. In the table there are about 270,000 clones, approximately 86% of which are singletons. Sequenced input: PBMCs or T cells enriched from blood (not recorded which). The receptors stem from a young woman who had recovered from COVID-19.

V is TRBV7-9 and J is TRBJ1-6; D call uncertain. The CDR3 spans 13 residues. Trimming left V 4 bases short and J 7 bases short, with 8 bases between. Germline-derived CDR1 and CDR2 are SEHNR and FQNEAQ (reference sequence). The CDR3, as DNA: TGTGCCAGCAGCTCCTACCGGAATTCACCCCTCCACTTT. Amino acid sequence: CASSSYRNSPLHF.

The V call is TRBV27, the J call TRBJ1-5; TRBD1 matches 7 bases. CDR1 is MNHEY and CDR2 is SMNVEV in the germline V gene (reference sequence). Unmatched junction bases numbered 18, after V lost 2 bases and J lost 2 bases. CDR3 length: 20 amino acids. The CDR3 DNA is TGTGCCAGCAGTTTAAAGCCCGTTACACAGGGGTCGAGGGGCAATCAGCCCCAGCATTTT. Protein sequence: CASSLKPVTQGSRGNQPQHF.

The CDR3 spells CASSPADSSYNSPLHF. In DNA form, the CDR3 reads TGTGCCAGCTCACCAGCAGACAGCTCCTATAATTCACCCCTCCACTTT. The chain employs TRBV18 and TRBJ1-6, with TRBD1 as a possible D gene (5 bases). V lost 2 bases to trimming and J lost 0 bases, with 8 bases between them. Germline assignment: CDR1 KGHSH and CDR2 LQKENI. The CDR3 runs to 16 residues.

This clone has only a few counts. For the CDR3, the DNA is TGTGCCAGTAGTATGACGGGCGGGGGGCCCCACAATGAGCAGTTCTTC. As protein: CASSMTGGGPHNEQFF. The V call is TRBV19, the J call TRBJ2-1, with 8 nucleotides matching TRBD2. V lost 3 bases and J lost 5; bases outside the gene matches: 9. The CDR3 spans 16 residues. Germline values: CDR1 LNHDA, CDR2 SQIVND (reference sequence). Full variable domain (missing parts from reference TRBV19 and TRBJ2-1): DGGITQSPKYLFRKEGQNVTLSCEQNLNHDAMYWYRQDPGQGLRLIYYSQIVNDFQKGDIAEGYSVSREKKESFPLTVTSAQKNPTAFYLCASSMTGGGPHNEQFFGPGTRLTVL.

This clone has more than one count but fewer than ten. The gene calls are TRBV4-1 and TRBJ2-2; TRBD1 matches 8 bases. CDR1 is MGHRA, CDR2 YSYEKL, per germline. CDR3 length: 15 amino acids. The V segment lost 0 bases and the J segment 5 bases; nucleotides outside the gene matches: 2. CDR3 sequence (DNA): TGCGCCAGCAGCCAAGACAGGGGGCGAACCGGGGAGCTGTTTTTT. Translated, it gives CASSQDRGRTGELFF.

The chain carries TRBV15 and TRBJ2-2; 7 bases match TRBD1. Per the germline V gene, CDR1 is LNHNV and CDR2 is YYDKDF (reference sequence). The V segment lost 5 bases and the J segment 5 bases; nucleotides outside the gene matches: 8. The CDR3 totals 15 residues. The CDR3 here is CATSADRDYTGELFF. The CDR3 nucleotides read TGTGCCACCAGCGCTGACAGGGATTATACCGGGGAGCTGTTTTTT. Variable domain in full (rest from reference TRBV15 and TRBJ2-2): DAMVIQNPRYQVTQFGKPVTLSCSQTLNHNVMYWYQQKSSQAPKLLFHYYDKDFNNEADTPDNFQSRRPNTSFCFLDIRSPGLGDTAMYLCATSADRDYTGELFFGEGSRLTVL.

This clone was detected only a few times. V is TRBV29-1 and J is TRBJ1-6; D is ambiguous. The CDR3 consists of 13 residues. The germline gives CDR1 SQVTM, CDR2 ANQGSEA. Trimming cost V 6 bases and J 7 bases, with 13 bases left between them. The CDR3, as DNA: TGCAGCGTGGCCGAATCCGCCAATTCACCCCTCCACTTT. The encoded protein is CSVAESANSPLHF.